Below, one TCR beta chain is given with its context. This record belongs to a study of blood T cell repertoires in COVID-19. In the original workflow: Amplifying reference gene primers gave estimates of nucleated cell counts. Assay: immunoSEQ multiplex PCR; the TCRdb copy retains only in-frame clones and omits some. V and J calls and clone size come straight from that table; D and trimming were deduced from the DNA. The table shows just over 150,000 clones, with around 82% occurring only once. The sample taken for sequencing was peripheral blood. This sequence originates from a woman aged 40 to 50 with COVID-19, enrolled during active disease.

The CDR3 region is CASSQDRGASSGNTIYF. The CDR3 DNA reads as TGCGCCAGCAGCCAAGACCGAGGAGCATCCTCTGGAAACACCATATATTTT. J is TRBJ1-3 and V is TRBV4-1, with D uncertain. Germline CDR1 MGHRA, CDR2 YSYEKL. V lost 0 bases to trimming and J lost 0 bases, with 12 bases between them. The length of the CDR3 is 17 residues.